The table lists the clone carrying this T cell receptor beta chain with a count of one. Its antigen is undetermined. This sample was included in a study of T and B cells in COVID-19 patients. Across the study: COVID-19 patients gave peripheral blood either during active infection or after recovery. General study results and limits: Clonality of TRB repertoires was high in active COVID-19; recovery brought above-healthy diversity and richness. There were around 2,300 TCR clusters exclusive to the recovered cohort, 31 with low generation probability. In COVID-19 patients, T cell receptor beta variable and joining gene use was reportedly strongly skewed.

From blood, about 240-550 ng of genomic DNA served as TRB template. TRB rearrangements were amplified by multiplex PCR with BIOMED2 TRB-A/B primers. TCRdb fed the multiplex PCR reads into MiXCR, producing one record per CDR3 protein. The data contain about 16,000 distinct CDR3 sequences, 27% of them singletons. Input material: blood. The sequence derives from a human donor who had recovered from COVID-19.

CDR3 sequence: CSASKGALHTDTQYF. CDR3 sequence (DNA): TGCAGTGCTAGTAAGGGCGCCCTTCACACAGATACGCAGTATTTT. The chain employs TRBV20-1 and TRBJ2-3; D gene uncertain. The CDR3 has 15 amino acids. Between the trimmed V and J ends, which lost 3 bases and 2 bases, there was a span of 15 bases. The germline CDR1 and CDR2 sequences are DFQATT and SNEGSKA (reference sequence).